The entry that follows covers one TCR beta chain sequence. Next came a second PCR, run for roughly 7 to 12 cycles, which used a sample-barcoded 5' primer along with a J-beta primer mix. TCRdb used MiXCR to reprocess the 5' RACE reads, holding one entry per CDR3 protein. The sample has 650,000 to 1,000,000 distinct CDR3 sequences, 35% to 40% seen once. These data originate in a study of blood T cells in healthy people across ages. V was trimmed by 7 bases and J by 8 bases, leaving 15 bases between them. CDR3 length: 13 amino acids. Investigators took ten milliliters of peripheral blood from every donor.

The sequenced sample consisted of blood. This TCR was sampled from a man aged 18-30 years in good health. V usage is TRBV12-3 or TRBV12-4 and J usage is TRBJ2-1, with D perhaps being TRBD1 or TRBD2 (5 bases each). The CDR3 loop is CASTLSRGDEQFF. The CDR3, as DNA: TGTGCCAGCACTTTGTCCCGAGGGGATGAGCAGTTCTTC.